This T cell receptor beta chain emerged from a study of cytotoxic CD8 clonotypes in ibrutinib-treated CLL. Study-wide background: Investigators collected response samples after a median roughly 12 months of treatment, range 6 to 36. Per sample, productive templates averaged around 250,000 and productive rearrangements averaged around 100,000.

Overall study results and limits: Public clonotypes occurred uncommonly; on treatment, they contracted or remained stable.

Sequencing was designed to attain a depth spanning 1 in 200,000 to 1 in 1 million T cells. The method was immunoSEQ multiplex PCR; TCRdb's version includes in-frame clones alone and lacks a portion of them. The data contain roughly 300,000 clones, roughly four fifths of them singletons. Germline V gene lookup returns CDR1 LGHNA and CDR2 YNFKEQ. The CDR3 consists of 13 residues. V lost 3 bases and J lost 5, with 10 bases in between. Note on this clone: The antigen remains unidentified.

The sample consisted of PBMCs, taken at disease progression, from a patient treated with ibrutinib. The chain employs TRBV4-2 and TRBJ1-2; tentatively, D is TRBD1 (5 bases). The TCR comes from a human donor with chronic lymphocytic leukemia. CDR3 sequence reads: CASSQADSYGYTF. CDR3 nucleotide sequence: TGTGCCAGCAGCCAGGCCGACAGTTATGGCTACACCTTC.